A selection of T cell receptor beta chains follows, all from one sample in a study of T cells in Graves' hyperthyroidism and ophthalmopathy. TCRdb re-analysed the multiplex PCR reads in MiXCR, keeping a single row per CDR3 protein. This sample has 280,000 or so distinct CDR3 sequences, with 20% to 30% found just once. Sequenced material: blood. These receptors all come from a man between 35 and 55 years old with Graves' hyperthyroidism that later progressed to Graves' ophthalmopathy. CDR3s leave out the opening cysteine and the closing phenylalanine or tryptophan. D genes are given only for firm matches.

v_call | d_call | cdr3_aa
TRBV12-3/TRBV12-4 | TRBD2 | ASSLLRGGATQY
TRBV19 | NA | ASRRGVTYNEQF
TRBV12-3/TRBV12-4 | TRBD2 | ASSPSASGVQETQY
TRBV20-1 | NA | SASPQGWSSMNTEAF
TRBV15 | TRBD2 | ATSRDNLREAIQETQY
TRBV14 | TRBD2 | ASSQVPLAAQTGELF
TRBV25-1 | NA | ASSGNNQPQH
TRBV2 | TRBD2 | ASRLLAGAAGELF
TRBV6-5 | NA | ASSFGQFYEQY
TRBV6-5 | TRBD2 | ASSYSRTSGIGETQY
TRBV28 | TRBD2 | ASRLPGLAYYEQY
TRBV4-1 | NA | ASSQDPRSGELF
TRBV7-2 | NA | ASSFRTDTQY
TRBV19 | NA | ASSPQGNSNQPQH
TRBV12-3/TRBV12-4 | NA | ASSLWEMETQY
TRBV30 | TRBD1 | AWSLGTANTEAF
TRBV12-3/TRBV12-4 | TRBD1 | ASRDTKGAETQY
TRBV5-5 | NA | ASSLEYGGGGYT
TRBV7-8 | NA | ASSSPTAAPLSEQY
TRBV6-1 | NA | ASSEEGMATEAF
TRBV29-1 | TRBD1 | SVGDRGGETQY
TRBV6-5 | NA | ASSYYRLRETQY
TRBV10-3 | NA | AISELGNTEAF
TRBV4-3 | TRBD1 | ASSQDWDSEQY
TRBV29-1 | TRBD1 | SVEKDREETQY
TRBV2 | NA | ASSFSGESYT
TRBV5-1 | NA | ASSSDIGSYEQY
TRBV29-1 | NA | SVEVGEGETQY
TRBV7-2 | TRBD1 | ASSWTGGVYEQY
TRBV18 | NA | ASSPSIGRGNTEAF
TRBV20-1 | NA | SARDYRALNTEAF
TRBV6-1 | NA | ASSPGPGSSNQPQH
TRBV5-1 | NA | ASSWDKSYEQY
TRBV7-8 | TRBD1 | ASSPGTGGLFYGYT
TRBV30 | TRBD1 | AWSEGAIMNTEAF
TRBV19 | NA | ASSSKSPGKKVGVSSYEQY
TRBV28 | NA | ASSLQPRTLANYGYT
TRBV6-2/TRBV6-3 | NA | ASSYSMGMACEQY
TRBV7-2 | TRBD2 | AGGLGGSWYTGELF
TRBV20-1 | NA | SGQNTGELF
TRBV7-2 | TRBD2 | ASSLYPGLAGINEQF